These 23 T cell receptor beta chains share one sample of origin, sequenced in a study of blood T cell repertoires in COVID-19. Sequenced by immunoSEQ multiplex PCR; TCRdb stores in-frame clones only, minus some. The repertoire holds some 150,000 clones, with roughly 90% as singletons. The sequenced sample was peripheral blood. These receptors were collected from a woman aged 55 to 70 with active or convalescent COVID-19.

The V and J genes are TRBV4-3 and TRBJ1-1, with no clear D. The CDR3 is 12 amino acids. The V end was cut by 1 base, the J end by 6 bases, with 6 bases between. The V gene's germline CDR1 is LGHNA and CDR2 YSLEER. The CDR3 protein is CASSQVVAEAFF. The CDR3 nucleotides are TGCGCCAGCAGCCAAGTAGTGGCTGAAGCTTTCTTT.

This clone was recorded only once. The chain couples TRBV2 to TRBJ1-4, with D tentatively TRBD1 (5 bases). Trimming removed 7 bases from V and 6 bases from J, with 15 bases in between. CDR1 SNHLY and CDR2 FYNNEI come from the germline V gene. The CDR3 spans 14 residues. The CDR3 sequence is CASTITGGDEKLFF. Here the CDR3 DNA reads TGTGCCAGCACTATAACAGGAGGGGATGAAAAACTGTTTTTT.

This clone occurred once. The CDR3, as DNA: TGTGCCAGCAGCTCCCCACGACAGGGGGCCTACGAGCAGTACTTC. The encoded protein is CASSSPRQGAYEQYF. The chain uses TRBV11-2 and TRBJ2-7, with 9 bases aligning to TRBD1. The CDR3 extends over 15 amino acids. V shed 4 bases, J shed 2 bases, and the junction held 6 bases outside the gene matches. Germline V gives CDR1 SGHAT, CDR2 FQNNGV.

J is TRBJ1-1 and V is TRBV7-8, with unresolved D. V lost 0 bases and J 8 bases, leaving 10 bases between the germline ends. This CDR3 has 13 amino acids. From germline, CDR1 is SGHVS and CDR2 FQNEAQ. Here the CDR3 reads CASSLALGREAFF. The CDR3 nucleotides read TGTGCCAGCAGCTTAGCATTGGGCAGGGAAGCTTTCTTT.

The chain is built from TRBV6-5 and TRBJ1-1; D perhaps matches TRBD1 (5 bases). The CDR3 loop spans 16 amino acids. V shed 0 bases and J shed 0 bases, with 11 bases lying between them. Looked up from germline, CDR1 is MNHEY and CDR2 is SVGAGI. The CDR3 coding sequence is TGTGCCAGCAGTTACTCGACAGACAAGATGAACACTGAAGCTTTCTTT. This encodes CASSYSTDKMNTEAFF.

This clone was picked up one time. The gene calls are TRBV5-1 and TRBJ1-2, with a weak D call TRBD1 (5 bases). V was shortened by 4 bases and J by 4 bases, with 23 bases between the two germline ends. This CDR3 spans 17 amino acids. Looked up from germline, CDR1 is SGHRS and CDR2 is YFSETQ. This CDR3 reads CASSPEGAVMGPYGYTF. CDR3 coding DNA: TGCGCCAGCAGCCCGGAGGGTGCAGTAATGGGACCCTATGGCTACACCTTC.

This clone has just one count. The chain carries TRBV19 and TRBJ1-6, with 8 bases aligning to TRBD1. The V and J ends lost 6 bases and 3 bases, in that order; junction bases with no gene match: 4. The length of the CDR3 is 15 residues. CDR1 and CDR2 (germline): LNHDA, SQIVND (reference sequence). CDR3 nucleotide sequence: TGTGCCAGTAGGACAGGGGACTTCTATAATTCACCCCTCCACTTT. This gives the protein CASRTGDFYNSPLHF. Full variable domain (remainder filled in from reference TRBV19 and TRBJ1-6): DGGITQSPKYLFRKEGQNVTLSCEQNLNHDAMYWYRQDPGQGLRLIYYSQIVNDFQKGDIAEGYSVSREKKESFPLTVTSAQKNPTAFYLCASRTGDFYNSPLHFGNGTRLTVT.

The chain joins TRBV18 to TRBJ1-2, with D maybe TRBD1 (5 bases). Germline lookup yields CDR1 KGHSH and CDR2 LQKENI. The CDR3 contains 13 residues. V lost 0 bases and J lost 8, with 10 bases in between. CDR3 in amino acids: CASSPPRAEGYTF. CDR3 bases: TGTGCCAGCTCACCACCCAGGGCGGAAGGCTACACCTTC.

The rearrangement joins TRBV5-1 to TRBJ2-3, with TRBD2 identical over 11 bases. J lost 5 bases, V lost 4 bases, and 9 bases had no gene match. The CDR3 covers 16 residues. CDR1 is SGHRS, CDR2 YFSETQ, per germline. Written as DNA, the CDR3 is TGCGCCAGCAGCGACCCGACTAGCGGGGTTGGAGATACGCAGTATTTT. It translates to CASSDPTSGVGDTQYF.

The V and J genes are TRBV21-1 and TRBJ1-1; the table gives TRBD1 as D, unverified against the DNA. TRBV21-1 is reported as a pseudogene. This CDR3 is built from 14 residues. The CDR3, as DNA: TGTGCCAGCAGCAAAGGACAGGGCCACACTGAAGCTTTCTTT. Translated: CASSKGQGHTEAFF.

The chain is built from TRBV2 and TRBJ1-1, with 9 positions matching TRBD1. This CDR3 region has 15 residues. Losses at the gene ends were 6 bases for V and 5 bases for J; bases not matched to a gene: 10. Germline lookup yields CDR1 SNHLY and CDR2 FYNNEI. CDR3 nucleotide sequence: TGTGCCAGCAGGGAAACCGGGACAGGGAGGACTGAAGCTTTCTTT. Translation: CASRETGTGRTEAFF.

This clone has only one observation. CDR3 loop: CSASDRLNTEAFF. The CDR3 bases are TGCAGTGCTAGTGACAGGCTGAACACTGAAGCTTTCTTT. The chain uses TRBV20-1 and TRBJ1-1; tentatively, D is TRBD1 (6 bases). CDR3 length equals 13 residues. V shed 3 bases and J shed 0 bases, with 8 bases lying between them. Germline V gives CDR1 DFQATT, CDR2 SNEGSKA (reference sequence).

The rearrangement links TRBV11-2 to TRBJ1-1; 9 bases are shared with TRBD1. V lost 5 bases and J lost 5; bases outside the gene matches: 6. The CDR3 totals 14 residues. The germline CDR1 and CDR2 sequences are SGHAT and FQNNGV. The CDR3 coding sequence is TGTGCCAGCAGCGAACAGGGGGCAGGGACTGAAGCTTTCTTT. The encoded protein is CASSEQGAGTEAFF.

On this clone itself: Other nucleotide sequences in the sample specify the same CDR3. V is TRBV3-1 (or the pseudogene TRBV3-2) and J is TRBJ2-3; the D is unclear. The CDR3 runs 14 residues. Looked up from germline, CDR1 is LGHDT and CDR2 is YNNKEL (reference sequence). The ends were cut back, 4 bases at V and 1 base at J, with 9 bases in the middle. The CDR3 loop is CASSLRQGTDTQYF. CDR3 DNA sequence: TGTGCCAGCAGCCTCAGACAAGGCACAGATACGCAGTATTTT.

The chain joins TRBV5-1 to TRBJ2-1; TRBD2 might be the D (5 bases). V was cut by 1 base and J by 0 bases, with 11 bases left in between. Germline CDR1 is SGHRS and CDR2 is YFSETQ. The CDR3 is made up of 16 amino acids. DNA of the CDR3: TGCGCCAGCAGCTTGTATAGCGATAGCTCCTACAATGAGCAGTTCTTC. Translation gives CASSLYSDSSYNEQFF.

The CDR3 DNA reads as TGCAGTGCTAGTTCCCTAGCGGGGGCCAGCACAGATACGCAGTATTTT. Amino acid sequence: CSASSLAGASTDTQYF. The chain is built from TRBV20-1 and TRBJ2-3, with 10 bases that match TRBD2. CDR1 DFQATT and CDR2 SNEGSKA come from the germline V gene (reference sequence). This CDR3 comprises 16 residues. V lost 3 bases to trimming and J lost 0 bases; unmatched junction nucleotides: 6.

The chain has TRBV4-3 and TRBJ2-1, with D possibly being TRBD2 (7 bases). Germline loops: CDR1 LGHNA, CDR2 YSLEER. The CDR3 covers 16 residues. The ends were cut back, 1 base at V and 0 bases at J, with 10 bases in the middle. In DNA form, the CDR3 reads TGCGCCAGCAGCCAAGGGGGGGGCAGCTCCTACAATGAGCAGTTCTTC. Its translation: CASSQGGGSSYNEQFF.

This chain links TRBV4-1 with TRBJ2-7; D remains unclear. CDR1 MGHRA and CDR2 YSYEKL come from the germline V gene. The CDR3 contains 11 residues. The V end was cut by 2 bases, the J end by 4 bases, with 3 bases between. CDR3 sequence (DNA): TGCGCCAGCAGCCAACATTACGAGCAGTACTTC. Its protein is CASSQHYEQYF.

The genes are TRBV28 and TRBJ1-2; 12 nucleotides agree with TRBD1. Germline V gene data show CDR1 as MDHEN and CDR2 as SYDVKM. The CDR3 is made up of 15 amino acids. The ends lost 4 bases at V and 8 bases at J; junction bases unmatched: 8. CDR3 DNA: TGTGCCAGCAGTTCACCGGGACAGGGGGCAAAGGGCTACACCTTC. Translated: CASSSPGQGAKGYTF.

The chain uses TRBV2 and TRBJ1-2, with no clear D. V lost 2 bases and J 3 bases, leaving 7 bases between the germline ends. The germline V gene encodes CDR1 SNHLY and CDR2 FYNNEI. The CDR3 extends over 13 amino acids. CDR3 sequence: CASSENEDYGYTF. The CDR3, as DNA: TGTGCCAGCAGTGAAAACGAGGACTATGGCTACACCTTC.

The chain combines TRBV6-2 or TRBV6-3 with TRBJ1-5, with a possible D match to TRBD1 (5 bases). CDR1 is MNHEY, CDR2 SVGEGT, per germline. The CDR3 has 17 amino acids. The V end was cut by 0 bases, the J end by 2 bases, with 14 bases between. CDR3 DNA sequence: TGTGCCAGCAGTTACTCCCAATCTGGCAGGGGCAATCAGCCCCAGCATTTT. Translation gives CASSYSQSGRGNQPQHF.

CDR3 region: CASSPSATGGYEQYF. CDR3 coding DNA: TGTGCCAGCTCACCATCGGCGACAGGGGGCTACGAGCAGTACTTC. This chain links TRBV18 with TRBJ2-7; 9 nucleotides match TRBD1. The CDR3 is made up of 15 amino acids. V lost 2 bases to trimming and J lost 3 bases; unmatched junction nucleotides: 5. CDR1 is KGHSH and CDR2 is LQKENI in the germline V gene.

In its sample, this clone was seen a few times. The J gene is TRBJ1-5, the V gene TRBV7-6; D might be TRBD1 (6 bases). CDR3 length: 15 amino acids. Germline CDR1 is SGHVS and CDR2 is FNYEAQ. Trimming pared 1 base from V and 6 bases from J, leaving 13 bases between. The CDR3 DNA reads TGTGCCAGCAGCTTAGAAGTGGGGGCCGCTCAGCCCCAGCATTTT. The encoded protein is CASSLEVGAAQPQHF. Combining the CDR3 with reference TRBV7-6 and TRBJ1-5 gives the whole variable domain GAGVSQSPRYKVTKRGQDVALRCDPISGHVSLYWYRQALGQGPEFLTYFNYEAQQDKSGLPNDRFSAERPEGSISTLTIQRTEQRDSAMYRCASSLEVGAAQPQHFGDGTRLSIL.